Listed below are T cell receptor beta chains from one sample, sequenced in a study of blood T cell repertoires in COVID-19. Sequencing used immunoSEQ multiplex PCR; TCRdb keeps in-frame clones, though not all of them. Counted here are 8,800 or so clones, over 70% occurring once; the ten biggest clones make up roughly 9.9%. Sequenced sample: peripheral blood. Receptor source: a human donor in a cohort sampled during active COVID-19. The CDR3 runs from the conserved cysteine through the conserved F or W. D genes are given only for firm matches. Size is omitted from some rows. Given values are once, few, many or a class for expanded clones.

j_gene: TRBJ1-2
d_gene: -
v_gene: TRBV10-3
abundance: -
CDR3nt: TGTGCCATCAGTGATTCCCAGACATCTTACTATGGCTACACCTTC
CDR3aa: CAISDSQTSYYGYTF

j_gene: TRBJ2-5
d_gene: -
v_gene: TRBV28
abundance: -
CDR3nt: TGTGCCAGCAGTTTAATTTACAATACAGGGACCCAGTACTTC
CDR3aa: CASSLIYNTGTQYF

j_gene: TRBJ2-3
d_gene: -
v_gene: TRBV30
abundance: -
CDR3nt: TGTGCCTGGAGGTTAGAGAGCACAGATACGCAGTATTTT
CDR3aa: CAWRLESTDTQYF

j_gene: TRBJ1-6
d_gene: -
v_gene: TRBV27
abundance: -
CDR3nt: TGTGCCAGCAGTTCTCGGCGACGGGCCTATAATTCACCCCTCCACTTT
CDR3aa: CASSSRRRAYNSPLHF

j_gene: TRBJ2-7
d_gene: TRBD1
v_gene: TRBV28
abundance: -
CDR3nt: TGTGCCAGCAGTCGGTTGGGACAGGGGGGAAACGAGCAGTACTTC
CDR3aa: CASSRLGQGGNEQYF

j_gene: TRBJ1-1
d_gene: -
v_gene: TRBV5-1
abundance: -
CDR3nt: TGCGCCAGCAGCTTGGCCATGGGGGGCACTGAAGCTTTCTTT
CDR3aa: CASSLAMGGTEAFF

j_gene: TRBJ2-5
d_gene: -
v_gene: TRBV18
abundance: -
CDR3nt: TGTGCCAGCTCTATCCAAGAGACCCAGTACTTC
CDR3aa: CASSIQETQYF

j_gene: TRBJ2-7
d_gene: TRBD1
v_gene: TRBV28
abundance: -
CDR3nt: TGTGCCAGCGCCAGGGGGTTGCTCGAGCAGTACTTC
CDR3aa: CASARGLLEQYF

j_gene: TRBJ1-5
d_gene: -
v_gene: TRBV7-2
abundance: -
CDR3nt: TGTGCCAGCAGCAAAGGGGGGGGAATGGGCAATCAGCCCCAGCATTTT
CDR3aa: CASSKGGGMGNQPQHF

j_gene: TRBJ2-7
d_gene: -
v_gene: TRBV20-1
abundance: -
CDR3nt: TGCAGTGCTAGTGTAGCTGCCCGCCTCTACGAGCAGTACTTC
CDR3aa: CSASVAARLYEQYF

j_gene: TRBJ2-7
d_gene: TRBD2
v_gene: TRBV6-5
abundance: -
CDR3nt: TGTGCCAGCAGTTACCGCTGGACTAGCGGCTCCTACGAGCAGTACTTC
CDR3aa: CASSYRWTSGSYEQYF

j_gene: TRBJ1-6
d_gene: TRBD1
v_gene: TRBV4-1
abundance: -
CDR3nt: TGCGCCAGCAGCCAATGGGACAGGGGGCAGAATTCACCCCTCCACTTT
CDR3aa: CASSQWDRGQNSPLHF

j_gene: TRBJ2-5
d_gene: -
v_gene: TRBV21-1
abundance: -
CDR3nt: TGTGCCAGCAGCAAAGAGGCGGCCCTCTGGGCCCAGTACTTC
CDR3aa: CASSKEAALWAQYF

j_gene: TRBJ1-4
d_gene: TRBD1
v_gene: TRBV6-1
abundance: -
CDR3nt: TGTGCCAGCAGTGAAAGTCCAGGGGGCGTATCGAAACTGTTTTTT
CDR3aa: CASSESPGGVSKLFF

j_gene: TRBJ2-7
d_gene: -
v_gene: TRBV7-2
abundance: -
CDR3nt: TGTGCCAGCAGCTCCTCCGGGACATACGTCTACGAGCAGTACTTC
CDR3aa: CASSSSGTYVYEQYF

j_gene: TRBJ1-2
d_gene: TRBD1
v_gene: TRBV11-2
abundance: -
CDR3nt: TGTGCCAGCAGCTTAGGGACAGGGCACTATGGCTACACCTTC
CDR3aa: CASSLGTGHYGYTF

j_gene: TRBJ2-7
d_gene: TRBD2
v_gene: TRBV3-1/TRBV3-2
abundance: -
CDR3nt: TGTGCCAGCAGCTCGGGACTAGCGGCCTACGAGCAGTACTTC
CDR3aa: CASSSGLAAYEQYF

j_gene: TRBJ1-1
d_gene: TRBD1
v_gene: TRBV5-6
abundance: -
CDR3nt: TGTGCCAGCAGCTCCCCGACAGGGGTGGGCACTGAAGCTTTCTTT
CDR3aa: CASSSPTGVGTEAFF

j_gene: TRBJ2-3
d_gene: -
v_gene: TRBV24-1
abundance: -
CDR3nt: TGTGCCACCAGTGATCGGATAGCGGGCACAGATACGCAGTATTTT
CDR3aa: CATSDRIAGTDTQYF

j_gene: TRBJ2-3
d_gene: -
v_gene: TRBV5-1
abundance: -
CDR3nt: TGCGCCAGCAGTAAGGGGTCTAGCACAGATACGCAGTATTTT
CDR3aa: CASSKGSSTDTQYF

j_gene: TRBJ2-3
d_gene: TRBD2
v_gene: TRBV13
abundance: -
CDR3nt: TGTGCCAGCAGCTTTCAGACTAGCGGGAATACGCAGTATTTT
CDR3aa: CASSFQTSGNTQYF

j_gene: TRBJ2-5
d_gene: TRBD2
v_gene: TRBV19
abundance: -
CDR3nt: TGTGCCAGTAGACAAGCGGGAGGGAGGGAGACCCAGTACTTC
CDR3aa: CASRQAGGRETQYF

j_gene: TRBJ1-2
d_gene: -
v_gene: TRBV6-6
abundance: -
CDR3nt: TGTGCCAGCAGTTACTCAGGGGGGGAAGTTTATGGCTACACCTTC
CDR3aa: CASSYSGGEVYGYTF

j_gene: TRBJ2-1
d_gene: -
v_gene: TRBV10-3
abundance: -
CDR3nt: TGTGCCATCAGTACAGGAATCGCCTACAATGAGCAGTTCTTC
CDR3aa: CAISTGIAYNEQFF

j_gene: TRBJ1-4
d_gene: -
v_gene: TRBV5-1
abundance: -
CDR3nt: TGCGCCAGCAGCTTTGAGGGAGTAGAGGAAAAACTGTTTTTT
CDR3aa: CASSFEGVEEKLFF

j_gene: TRBJ2-7
d_gene: TRBD2
v_gene: TRBV4-1
abundance: -
CDR3nt: TGCGCCAGCAGCCAAGAAGGACTAGCGGGAGGCTACGAGCAGTACTTC
CDR3aa: CASSQEGLAGGYEQYF

j_gene: TRBJ2-7
d_gene: -
v_gene: TRBV28
abundance: -
CDR3nt: TGTGCCAGCAGTGATCAGGGTTTGGGCCACGAGCAGTACTTC
CDR3aa: CASSDQGLGHEQYF

j_gene: TRBJ2-7
d_gene: TRBD1
v_gene: TRBV7-8
abundance: -
CDR3nt: TGTGCCAGCAGCTCCCAAACCCGGACAGGGAAATACGAGCAGTACTTC
CDR3aa: CASSSQTRTGKYEQYF

j_gene: TRBJ2-5
d_gene: TRBD1
v_gene: TRBV13
abundance: once
CDR3nt: TGTGCCAGCAGCCACAGGACAGGAAAAGAGACCCAGTACTTC
CDR3aa: CASSHRTGKETQYF

j_gene: TRBJ1-1
d_gene: TRBD1
v_gene: TRBV7-2
abundance: few
CDR3nt: TGTGCCAGCAGCGCAACACAGGGGGCAATTGAAGCTTTCTTT
CDR3aa: CASSATQGAIEAFF

j_gene: TRBJ2-1
d_gene: TRBD2
v_gene: TRBV6-4
abundance: -
CDR3nt: TGTGCCAGCAGGCCCGGGAGGGCCGCCAGAGAGCAGTTCTTC
CDR3aa: CASRPGRAAREQFF

j_gene: TRBJ1-3
d_gene: -
v_gene: TRBV5-5
abundance: once
CDR3nt: TGTGCCAGCAGCCGCCCGGGGGATCCTGGAAACACCATATATTTT
CDR3aa: CASSRPGDPGNTIYF

j_gene: TRBJ1-1
d_gene: -
v_gene: TRBV30
abundance: -
CDR3nt: TGTGCCTGGAGCTACTCCCTTGAAGCTTTCTTT
CDR3aa: CAWSYSLEAFF

j_gene: TRBJ2-1
d_gene: -
v_gene: TRBV24-1
abundance: -
CDR3nt: TGTGCCACCAGTGATTTGGGGGGCAAGCAGTTCTTC
CDR3aa: CATSDLGGKQFF

j_gene: TRBJ2-5
d_gene: TRBD1
v_gene: TRBV7-9
abundance: once
CDR3nt: TGTGCCAGCAGCTTAGGGACAGGGCAGGAGACCCAGTACTTC
CDR3aa: CASSLGTGQETQYF

j_gene: TRBJ2-7
d_gene: -
v_gene: TRBV6-6
abundance: -
CDR3nt: TGTGCCAGCAGCCGCCGAGAGGCCTACGAGCAGTACTTC
CDR3aa: CASSRREAYEQYF

j_gene: TRBJ2-3
d_gene: -
v_gene: TRBV21-1
abundance: -
CDR3nt: TGTGCCAGCAGCAAAGCTCCACCGGGACAGGGGTTTACAGATACGCAGTATTTT
CDR3aa: CASSKAPPGQGFTDTQYF

j_gene: TRBJ1-3
d_gene: -
v_gene: TRBV28
abundance: -
CDR3nt: TGTGCCAGCAGTTCGCTTAGCCTACTCTCTGGAAACACCATATATTTT
CDR3aa: CASSSLSLLSGNTIYF

j_gene: TRBJ1-1
d_gene: -
v_gene: TRBV10-3
abundance: -
CDR3nt: TGTGCCATCAGTCCGGGAAACACTGAAGCTTTCTTT
CDR3aa: CAISPGNTEAFF

j_gene: TRBJ2-3
d_gene: -
v_gene: TRBV10-3
abundance: -
CDR3nt: TGTGCCATCCTAGGGGGAGATACGCAGTATTTT
CDR3aa: CAILGGDTQYF

j_gene: TRBJ1-2
d_gene: TRBD1
v_gene: TRBV19
abundance: -
CDR3nt: TGTGCCAGTAGAGGACCTCCAGGGGGCTGGGCCCTGGTCTATGGCTACACCTTC
CDR3aa: CASRGPPGGWALVYGYTF

j_gene: TRBJ1-1
d_gene: TRBD1
v_gene: TRBV5-1
abundance: -
CDR3nt: TGCGCCAGCAGGCCGGGACAGGCTAACACTGAAGCTTTCTTT
CDR3aa: CASRPGQANTEAFF

j_gene: TRBJ2-7
d_gene: -
v_gene: TRBV7-8
abundance: once
CDR3nt: TGTGCCAGCAGCTTAGTTCTGCCAAGGAGTTATGGGTCGTACGAGCAGTACTTC
CDR3aa: CASSLVLPRSYGSYEQYF

j_gene: TRBJ2-5
d_gene: -
v_gene: TRBV12-3/TRBV12-4
abundance: -
CDR3nt: TGTGCCTCCGCCGCGGGGTCGCAAGAGACCCAGTACTTC
CDR3aa: CASAAGSQETQYF

j_gene: TRBJ2-7
d_gene: -
v_gene: TRBV23-1
abundance: -
CDR3nt: TGCGCCACCGAGGGGGACGAGCAGTACTTC
CDR3aa: CATEGDEQYF

j_gene: TRBJ1-4
d_gene: -
v_gene: TRBV18
abundance: -
CDR3nt: TGTGCCAGCTCACCAATTCGGGGGGGTGAAAAACTGTTTTTT
CDR3aa: CASSPIRGGEKLFF

j_gene: TRBJ1-2
d_gene: TRBD1
v_gene: TRBV7-9
abundance: -
CDR3nt: TGTGCCAGCAGCCTCCCAGGGGGCGCAGGTGGCTACACCTTC
CDR3aa: CASSLPGGAGGYTF

j_gene: TRBJ2-7
d_gene: -
v_gene: TRBV11-3
abundance: few
CDR3nt: TGTGCCAGCAGCACCGGACCGGGGGATTACGAGCAGTACTTC
CDR3aa: CASSTGPGDYEQYF

j_gene: TRBJ1-1
d_gene: TRBD1
v_gene: TRBV4-1
abundance: -
CDR3nt: TGCGCCAGCAGCCAAGATCCACTAGGACAGGGGGATCCTGAAGCTTTCTTT
CDR3aa: CASSQDPLGQGDPEAFF

j_gene: TRBJ1-6
d_gene: TRBD1
v_gene: TRBV6-5
abundance: -
CDR3nt: TGTGCCAGCAGTTCTTACGGACAGGGATCCACCCTCCACTTT
CDR3aa: CASSSYGQGSTLHF

j_gene: TRBJ2-1
d_gene: TRBD2
v_gene: TRBV30
abundance: -
CDR3nt: TGTGCCTGGAGTGGACTAGCGGGACCTGGGGAGCAGTTCTTC
CDR3aa: CAWSGLAGPGEQFF

j_gene: TRBJ1-1
d_gene: -
v_gene: TRBV28
abundance: -
CDR3nt: TGTGCCAGCAGTTTGGACATGAACACTGAAGCTTTCTTT
CDR3aa: CASSLDMNTEAFF

j_gene: TRBJ2-7
d_gene: TRBD1
v_gene: TRBV29-1
abundance: -
CDR3nt: TGCAGCGTGGAGGACAGGGGGATTGAGCAGTACTTC
CDR3aa: CSVEDRGIEQYF

j_gene: TRBJ2-3
d_gene: TRBD2
v_gene: TRBV10-2
abundance: -
CDR3nt: TGCGCCAGCAGTGATTGGACTAGCGGACTCACAGATACGCAGTATTTT
CDR3aa: CASSDWTSGLTDTQYF

j_gene: TRBJ2-6
d_gene: -
v_gene: TRBV7-9
abundance: -
CDR3nt: TGTGCCAGCAGCACCAGGTTCTCTGGGGCCAACGTCCTGACTTTC
CDR3aa: CASSTRFSGANVLTF

j_gene: TRBJ1-1
d_gene: -
v_gene: TRBV6-5
abundance: -
CDR3nt: TGTGCCAGCAAAACGACAGGTTACACTGAAGCTTTCTTT
CDR3aa: CASKTTGYTEAFF

j_gene: TRBJ1-2
d_gene: -
v_gene: TRBV2
abundance: -
CDR3nt: TGTGCCAGCAGTGATTGGACAGCTAACTATGGCTACACCTTC
CDR3aa: CASSDWTANYGYTF

j_gene: TRBJ2-7
d_gene: TRBD1
v_gene: TRBV4-1
abundance: -
CDR3nt: TGCGCCAGCAGCCAAGTTCCCGGGACAGGGCAGCGCGAGCAGTACTTC
CDR3aa: CASSQVPGTGQREQYF

j_gene: TRBJ2-2
d_gene: TRBD1
v_gene: TRBV6-5
abundance: -
CDR3nt: TGTGCCAGCAGCTACCGTCAGGGGGACGGGGAGCTGTTTTTT
CDR3aa: CASSYRQGDGELFF

j_gene: TRBJ2-2
d_gene: TRBD2
v_gene: TRBV10-3
abundance: -
CDR3nt: TGTGCCATCAGCGAGTTCCTAGCGGGAGGGAACACCGGGGAGCTGTTTTTT
CDR3aa: CAISEFLAGGNTGELFF